These 4 T cell receptor beta chains were all obtained from the same sample, sequenced in a study of response to subunit inactivated influenza vaccine. TCRdb used MiXCR to reprocess the RT-PCR reads, holding one entry per CDR3 protein. The table has 500,000 to 550,000 distinct CDR3 sequences, 7.5% to 8.5% seen once. This specimen consisted of PBMCs from blood, obtained less than 25 months after vaccination. The receptors were sampled from a man aged 50-75 years who received an inactivated influenza vaccine.

This chain uses TRBV10-3 with TRBJ2-3; possibly TRBD1 or TRBD2 for D (5 bases each). The CDR3 has 16 residues. The V gene lost 4 bases and the J gene lost 5 bases, with 19 bases spanning the gap. The germline V gene has CDR1 ENHRY and CDR2 SYGVKD. This CDR3 reads CAISGGPRGDQDTQYF. In nucleotides, the CDR3 is TGTGCCATCAGTGGAGGTCCTCGAGGGGACCAAGATACGCAGTATTTT.

In this sample, this clonotype turned up a few times. V and J are TRBV4-2 and TRBJ2-1; 8 positions agree with TRBD2. Germline trimming cut 1 base from V and 7 bases from J; bases unmatched to any gene: 12. This CDR3 is built from 17 residues. Germline V lookup: CDR1 LGHNA, CDR2 YNFKEQ. CDR3 amino acids: CASSQVGAGVGENEQFF. Here the CDR3 DNA reads TGTGCCAGCAGCCAAGTCGGAGCGGGAGTAGGGGAAAATGAGCAGTTCTTC.

This clonotype was seen many times. The rearrangement joins TRBV12-3 or TRBV12-4 to TRBJ2-2; 8 nucleotides align to TRBD2. CDR3 length: 15 residues. V trimming: 6 bases; J trimming: 4 bases; junction bases outside the gene matches: 7. This CDR3 is CASSSGGMGTGELFF. CDR3 nucleotides: TGTGCCAGCAGCTCGGGAGGGATGGGCACCGGGGAGCTGTTTTTT.

The CDR3 DNA follows: TGTGCCAGCAGTCTAAGCGGGGCACGCTACAATGAGCAGTTCTTC. Translation: CASSLSGARYNEQFF. The V and J genes are TRBV6-1 and TRBJ2-1; 7 bases fit TRBD2. Germline V CDR1 and CDR2: MNHNS, SASEGT. V was clipped by 5 bases and J by 3 bases; unmatched bases: 7. CDR3 size: 15 residues.